Reported below is one T cell receptor (beta chain). The data are from a study of blood T cell repertoires in COVID-19. About the study: The samples span acute and convalescent COVID-19 from the United States, Italy and Spain. The analysed material was cDNA or gDNA that came from T cells, B-cell-depleted T cells, or PBMCs.

Per the original methods: The authors estimated nucleated cell counts from reference gene primer amplification. The assay was immunoSEQ multiplex PCR, and TCRdb's table has in-frame clones only and misses some. V and J calls and clone size follow that table, whereas D and trimming were derived from the DNA. This repertoire shows some 100,000 clones, around 89% found once; its top ten account for approximately 4.8%. CDR1 is LGHNA, CDR2 YSLEER, per germline. The CDR3 consists of 14 residues. Trimming removed 1 base from V and 0 bases from J, with 5 bases in between. Material: peripheral blood. The V gene is TRBV4-3, the J gene TRBJ2-3; D not resolved. The clonotype originates from a woman over 75 with active COVID-19. CDR3 in DNA: TGCGCCAGCAGCCAAGTATCTAGCACAGATACGCAGTATTTT. It codes for CASSQVSSTDTQYF.